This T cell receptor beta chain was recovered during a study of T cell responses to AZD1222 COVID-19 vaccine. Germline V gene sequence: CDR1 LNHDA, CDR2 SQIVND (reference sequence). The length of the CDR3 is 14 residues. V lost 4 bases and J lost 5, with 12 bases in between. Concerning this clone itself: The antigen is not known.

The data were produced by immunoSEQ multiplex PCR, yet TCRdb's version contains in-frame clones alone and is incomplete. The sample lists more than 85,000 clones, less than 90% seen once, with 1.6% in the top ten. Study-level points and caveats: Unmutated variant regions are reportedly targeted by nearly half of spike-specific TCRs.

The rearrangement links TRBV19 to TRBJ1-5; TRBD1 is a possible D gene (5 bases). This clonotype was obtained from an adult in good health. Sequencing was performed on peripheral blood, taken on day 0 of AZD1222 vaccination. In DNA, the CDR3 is TGTGCCAGTAGTACAGCTAGGGACCATCAGCCCCAGCATTTT. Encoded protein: CASSTARDHQPQHF.